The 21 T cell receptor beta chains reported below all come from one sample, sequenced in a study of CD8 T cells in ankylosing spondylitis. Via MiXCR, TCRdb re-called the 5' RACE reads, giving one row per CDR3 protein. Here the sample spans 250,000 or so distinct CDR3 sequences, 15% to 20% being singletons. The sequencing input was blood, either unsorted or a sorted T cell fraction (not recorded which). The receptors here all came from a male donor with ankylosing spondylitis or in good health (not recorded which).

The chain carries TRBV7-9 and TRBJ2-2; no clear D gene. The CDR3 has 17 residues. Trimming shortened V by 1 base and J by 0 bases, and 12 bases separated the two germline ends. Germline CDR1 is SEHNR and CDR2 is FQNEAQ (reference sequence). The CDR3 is CASSLVTGYANTGELFF. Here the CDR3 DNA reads TGTGCCAGCAGCTTAGTAACCGGTTACGCGAACACCGGGGAGCTGTTTTTT.

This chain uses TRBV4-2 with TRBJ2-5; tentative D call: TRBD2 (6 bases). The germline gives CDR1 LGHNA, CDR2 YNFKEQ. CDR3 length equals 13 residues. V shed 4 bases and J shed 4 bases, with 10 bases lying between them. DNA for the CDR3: TGTGCCAGCAGCCGGCGGGGAGGAGAGACCCAGTACTTC. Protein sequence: CASSRRGGETQYF.

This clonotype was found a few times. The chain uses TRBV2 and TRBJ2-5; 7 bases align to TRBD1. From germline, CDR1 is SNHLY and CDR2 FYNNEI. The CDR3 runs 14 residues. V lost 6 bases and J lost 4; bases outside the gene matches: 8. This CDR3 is CASRTGQGVETQYF. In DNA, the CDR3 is TGTGCCAGCAGGACAGGCCAGGGGGTAGAGACCCAGTACTTC.

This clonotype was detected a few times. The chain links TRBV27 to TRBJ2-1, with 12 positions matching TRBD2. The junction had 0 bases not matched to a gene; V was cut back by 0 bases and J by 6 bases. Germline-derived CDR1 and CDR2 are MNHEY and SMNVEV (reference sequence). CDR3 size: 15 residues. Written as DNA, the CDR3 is TGTGCCAGCAGTTTATCGGGACTAGCGGGCAATGAGCAGTTCTTC. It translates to CASSLSGLAGNEQFF.

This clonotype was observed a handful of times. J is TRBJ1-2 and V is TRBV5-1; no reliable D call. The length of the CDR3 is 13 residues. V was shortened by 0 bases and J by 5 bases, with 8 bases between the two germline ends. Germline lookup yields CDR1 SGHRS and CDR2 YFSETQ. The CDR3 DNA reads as TGCGCCAGCAGCTTGGCCGAAGTATATGGCTACACCTTC. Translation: CASSLAEVYGYTF.

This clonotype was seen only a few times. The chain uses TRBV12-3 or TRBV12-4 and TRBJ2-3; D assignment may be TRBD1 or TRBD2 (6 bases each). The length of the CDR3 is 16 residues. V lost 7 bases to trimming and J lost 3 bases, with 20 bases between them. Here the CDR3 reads CASTLVGGAGTDTQYF. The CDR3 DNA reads TGTGCCAGCACCCTGGTGGGGGGCGCCGGTACAGATACGCAGTATTTT.

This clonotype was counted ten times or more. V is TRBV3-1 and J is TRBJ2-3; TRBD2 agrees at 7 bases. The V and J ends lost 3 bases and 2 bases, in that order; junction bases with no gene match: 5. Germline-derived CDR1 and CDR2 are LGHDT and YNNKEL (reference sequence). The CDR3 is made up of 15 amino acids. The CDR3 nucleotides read TGTGCCAGCAGCCATTTAGCGGGTCCCACAGATACGCAGTATTTT. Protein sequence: CASSHLAGPTDTQYF.

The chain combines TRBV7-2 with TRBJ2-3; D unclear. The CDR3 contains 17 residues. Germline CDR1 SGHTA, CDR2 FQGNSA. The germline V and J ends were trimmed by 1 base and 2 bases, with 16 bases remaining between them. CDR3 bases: TGTGCCAGCAGCTTAGGGAGCGAAAAGCCCCACACAGATACGCAGTATTTT. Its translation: CASSLGSEKPHTDTQYF.

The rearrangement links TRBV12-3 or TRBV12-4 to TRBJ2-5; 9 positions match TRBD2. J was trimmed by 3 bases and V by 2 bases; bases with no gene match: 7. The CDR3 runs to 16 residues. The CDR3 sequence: CASSLPASGKEETQYF. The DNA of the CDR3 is TGTGCCAGCAGTTTACCGGCTAGCGGGAAAGAAGAGACCCAGTACTTC.

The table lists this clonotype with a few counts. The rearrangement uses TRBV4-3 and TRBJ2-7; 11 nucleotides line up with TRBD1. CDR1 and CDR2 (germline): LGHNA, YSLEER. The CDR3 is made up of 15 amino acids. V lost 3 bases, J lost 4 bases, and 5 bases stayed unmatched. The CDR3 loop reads CASSQGDRGSYEQYF. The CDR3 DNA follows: TGCGCCAGCAGCCAGGGGGACAGGGGGAGTTACGAGCAGTACTTC.

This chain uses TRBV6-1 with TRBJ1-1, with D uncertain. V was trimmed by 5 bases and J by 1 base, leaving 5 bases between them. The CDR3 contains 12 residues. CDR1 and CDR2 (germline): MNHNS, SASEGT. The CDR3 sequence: CASSTENTEAFF. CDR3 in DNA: TGTGCCAGCAGTACAGAGAACACTGAAGCTTTCTTT.

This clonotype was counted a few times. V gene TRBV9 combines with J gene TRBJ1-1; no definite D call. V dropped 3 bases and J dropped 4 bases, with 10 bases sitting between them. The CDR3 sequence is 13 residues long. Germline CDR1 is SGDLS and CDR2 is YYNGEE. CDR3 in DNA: TGTGCCAGCAGCGCCTATACCGGCACTGAAGCTTTCTTT. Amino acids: CASSAYTGTEAFF.

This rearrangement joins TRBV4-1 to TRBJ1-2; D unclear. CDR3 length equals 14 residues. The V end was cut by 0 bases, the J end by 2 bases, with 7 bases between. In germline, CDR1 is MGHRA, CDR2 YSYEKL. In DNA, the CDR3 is TGCGCCAGCAGCCAAGAGGCGAGGAACTATGGCTACACCTTC. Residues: CASSQEARNYGYTF.

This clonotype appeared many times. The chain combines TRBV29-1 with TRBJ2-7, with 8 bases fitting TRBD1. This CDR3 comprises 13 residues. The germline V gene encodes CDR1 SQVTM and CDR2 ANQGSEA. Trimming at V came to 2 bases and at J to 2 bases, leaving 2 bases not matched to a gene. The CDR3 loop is CSVELGQAYEQYF. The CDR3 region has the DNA TGCAGCGTTGAACTGGGACAGGCCTACGAGCAGTACTTC.

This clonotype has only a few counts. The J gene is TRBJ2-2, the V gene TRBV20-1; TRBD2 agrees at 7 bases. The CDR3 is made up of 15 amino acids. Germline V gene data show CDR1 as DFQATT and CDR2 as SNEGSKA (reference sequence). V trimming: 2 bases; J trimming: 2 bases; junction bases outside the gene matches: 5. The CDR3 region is CSARKPGLNTGELFF. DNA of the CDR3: TGCAGTGCTAGAAAACCGGGACTAAACACCGGGGAGCTGTTTTTT.

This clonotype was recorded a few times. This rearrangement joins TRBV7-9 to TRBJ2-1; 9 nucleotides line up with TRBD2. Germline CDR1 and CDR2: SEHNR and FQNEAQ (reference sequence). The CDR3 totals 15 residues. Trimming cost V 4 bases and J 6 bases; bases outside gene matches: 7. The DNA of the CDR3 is TGTGCCAGCAGCTCCCGGGCGGGACTAGCCAATGAGCAGTTCTTC. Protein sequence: CASSSRAGLANEQFF.

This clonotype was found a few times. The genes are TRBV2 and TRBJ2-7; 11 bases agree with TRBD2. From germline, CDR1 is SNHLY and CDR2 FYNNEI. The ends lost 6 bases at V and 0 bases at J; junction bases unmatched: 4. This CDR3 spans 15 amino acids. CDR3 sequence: CASRKTSGSSYEQYF. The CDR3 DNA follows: TGTGCCAGCAGAAAAACTAGCGGGAGCTCCTACGAGCAGTACTTC.

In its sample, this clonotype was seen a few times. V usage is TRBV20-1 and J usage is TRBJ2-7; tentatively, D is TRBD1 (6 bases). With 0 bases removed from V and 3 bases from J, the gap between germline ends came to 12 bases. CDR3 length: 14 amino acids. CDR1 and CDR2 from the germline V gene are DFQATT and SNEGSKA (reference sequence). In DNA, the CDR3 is TGCAGTGCTAGAGATCTGGTAGGGGGCTACGAGCAGTACTTC. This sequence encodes CSARDLVGGYEQYF.

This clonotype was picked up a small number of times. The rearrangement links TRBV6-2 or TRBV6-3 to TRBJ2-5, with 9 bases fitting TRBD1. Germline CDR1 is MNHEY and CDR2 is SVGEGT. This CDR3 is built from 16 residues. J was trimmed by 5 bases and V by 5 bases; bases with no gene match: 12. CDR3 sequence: CASSGRDRALDETQYF. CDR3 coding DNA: TGTGCCAGCAGTGGCCGGGACAGGGCCTTGGACGAGACCCAGTACTTC.

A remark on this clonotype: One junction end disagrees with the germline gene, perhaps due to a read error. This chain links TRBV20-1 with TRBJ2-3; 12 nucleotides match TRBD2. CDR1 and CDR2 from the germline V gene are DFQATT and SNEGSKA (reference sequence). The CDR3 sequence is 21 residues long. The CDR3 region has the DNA TGCTGTGCTAGAGATACGTTTCTCGGGACTAGCGGGCTGGGGGTCTCCGATACGCAGTATTTT. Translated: CCARDTFLGTSGLGVSDTQYF.

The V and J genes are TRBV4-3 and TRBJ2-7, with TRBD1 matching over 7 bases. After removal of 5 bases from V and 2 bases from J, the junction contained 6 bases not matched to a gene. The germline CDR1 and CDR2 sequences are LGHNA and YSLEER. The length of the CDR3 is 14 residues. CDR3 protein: CASSSYRGPYEQYF. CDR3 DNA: TGCGCCAGCAGCTCCTACAGGGGACCCTACGAGCAGTACTTC.